The T cell receptor (beta chain) described here comes from a study of cytotoxic CD8 clonotypes in ibrutinib-treated CLL (dated by TCRdb to the early 2020s). At the level of the whole study: The cohort had about a dozen relapsed/refractory and around 14 treatment-naive patients; approximately 17 were IGHV unmutated. Samples averaged approximately 260,000 productive templates and 94,082 productive rearrangements. Every sample from remission and from progressive disease was obtained while the patients were still on ibrutinib. Partial responses were observed in some 24 patients and complete responses in 2; after a median follow-up of 68 months, remission was maintained in 15 or so patients and progression was observed in about twelve. Longitudinal samples were available for about 30% of the 86 trial participants. The response samples were drawn at a median of approximately twelve months into treatment, with a range of about 6 to 36 months. Cryopreserved peripheral blood mononuclear cells were obtained prior to treatment, at the time of response, and at either disease progression or sustained remission.

The germline V gene supplies CDR1 SGDLS and CDR2 YYNGEE. Relative to germline, V is 2 bases shorter and J is 8 bases shorter, with 19 bases between their ends. The CDR3 spans 15 residues, from the cysteine through the phenylalanine. CDR3 DNA is the only sequence kept; it has 45 bases, read in frame from the first base. The paper as a whole reports these results and caveats: At baseline, clonality was higher than in age-matched healthy donors and showed a strong correlation with circulating CD8+ T-cell counts. Lymph node repertoires were not examined, and the timing of sampling was not matched between patients in sustained remission and those whose disease progressed. Clonality rose at ibrutinib response, remained stable during sustained remission, and dropped back toward baseline at progression. Public clonotypes were rare and either shrank or stayed stable during treatment, and the rise in clonality at ibrutinib response reflected expansion of private clonotypes.

On a MiSeq, deep resolution sequencing aimed for a depth between 1 in 1 million and 1 in 200,000 T cells, with each clonotype covered 10x on average. The immunoSEQ hsTCRB Kit was used to generate the TCR beta libraries. The authors' pipeline ran thus. The data were analyzed with ImmunoSEQ Analyzer and ImmunoSEQ Data Assistant, and V, D and J gene assignments followed IMGT definitions. Clonality, with values ranging from 0 to 1, was calculated as one minus the normalized Shannon entropy of productive rearrangement frequencies. Only overrepresented clonotypes making up at least 0.05% of the repertoire of each patient were included in the public clonotype analysis. About twelve age-matched healthy donor repertoires from immuneACCESS were used as controls for clonality. TCRdb's version of the immuneACCESS table is confined to in-frame rearrangements and falls short of the full clone set. An unresolved V gene accounts for under half of the shortfall where checked; the remainder is of unknown origin. V and J calls and clone size follow that table, whereas D and trimming were derived from the DNA. The sample records 95,000 to 100,000 clones, about 78% of which are singletons. About 34% of the sample goes to the ten largest clones.

In the case of this clone: The target of this receptor is not known. No clone much larger than this one lies a single base away; base qualities are absent.

According to the study, the label for this sample's time point signals: approximately twelve months on ibrutinib. For TCR beta library preparation, roughly 2 micrograms of genomic DNA was extracted from cryopreserved PBMCs. Longitudinal blood samples from CLL patients receiving ibrutinib monotherapy were subjected to high-throughput TCR beta sequencing. The patients were enrolled in a single-center, open-label phase 2 trial of ibrutinib monotherapy. Material: PBMCs, obtained after 12 months of ibrutinib treatment. This clonotype originated in a human donor with chronic lymphocytic leukemia. Recombination connected TRBV9 to TRBJ1-2; a tentative D match to TRBD1 spans 5 bases. At the DNA level, the sequence is TGTGCCAGCAGCGTCGGCCCGGACACCCTGGGGGGCTACACCTTC. It translates to CASSVGPDTLGGYTF.